These T cell receptor beta chains were read from a single sample in a study of control samples from healthy donors and cancer patients. Generated by immunoSEQ multiplex PCR, the TCRdb table keeps only in-frame clones and is missing some. The sample yields 150,000 to 200,000 clones, about 94% seen once. The sequenced sample consisted of blood. These receptors came from a woman in her thirties in good health. Each CDR3 is given with its conserved first and last residue. Fields, in order: clone size, V gene, D gene, J gene, CDR3 DNA, CDR3 protein. A D gene is named only where the DNA matches it firmly. Clone size is not always given. Where it is, it says once, few, many or a class for expanded clones.

size: .; V: TRBV2; D: TRBD2; J: TRBJ2-3; DNA: TGTGCCAGCAGTGATCCCACACTAGCGGGGACGGTAGATACGCAGTATTTT; CDR3: CASSDPTLAGTVDTQYF
size: .; V: TRBV19; D: .; J: TRBJ1-1; DNA: TGTGCCAGTAGTATGGCGGCGAACACTGAAGCTTTCTTT; CDR3: CASSMAANTEAFF
size: .; V: TRBV5-1; D: .; J: TRBJ2-3; DNA: TGCGCCAGCGCGATCGGGGCCGCAGCAGATACGCAGTATTTT; CDR3: CASAIGAAADTQYF
size: .; V: TRBV12-3/TRBV12-4; D: .; J: TRBJ1-3; DNA: TGTGCCAGCAGTTTATACAGGGGAAACACCATATATTTT; CDR3: CASSLYRGNTIYF
size: .; V: TRBV5-4; D: TRBD2; J: TRBJ2-1; DNA: TGTGCCAGCAGCTTGCTAGCGGGAGTTAATGAGCAGTTCTTC; CDR3: CASSLLAGVNEQFF
size: .; V: TRBV19; D: TRBD1; J: TRBJ2-7; DNA: TGTGCCAGTAGTACCCCCCGGACAGGGGTTACCTACGAGCAGTACTTC; CDR3: CASSTPRTGVTYEQYF
size: .; V: TRBV28; D: .; J: TRBJ1-1; DNA: TGTGCCAGCAGTTTAAACAGGCCGAACACTGAAGCTTTCTTT; CDR3: CASSLNRPNTEAFF
size: once; V: TRBV7-2; D: .; J: TRBJ2-7; DNA: TGTGCCAGCAGCTTAGTCACACATACCTACGAGCAGTACTTC; CDR3: CASSLVTHTYEQYF
size: .; V: TRBV28; D: TRBD1; J: TRBJ1-5; DNA: TGTGCCAGCAGGGTGACAGGGAAGGTTCAGCCCCAGCATTTT; CDR3: CASRVTGKVQPQHF
size: .; V: TRBV11-2; D: TRBD2; J: TRBJ2-3; DNA: TGTGCCAGCAGCTTATTAGCGGGAGGGCCGGGGGATACGCAGTATTTT; CDR3: CASSLLAGGPGDTQYF
size: .; V: TRBV5-1; D: .; J: TRBJ2-7; DNA: TGCGCCAGCAGCTTGGCCCCACGTGCCTACGAGCAGTACTTC; CDR3: CASSLAPRAYEQYF
size: .; V: TRBV28; D: .; J: TRBJ1-4; DNA: TGTGCCAGCAGTTTATTGTATGAAAAACTGTTTTTT; CDR3: CASSLLYEKLFF
size: .; V: TRBV19; D: TRBD2; J: TRBJ2-3; DNA: TGTGCCAGTAGTTTGTACCCGGGACTAGCGGCGGCCGGTGATACGCAGTATTTT; CDR3: CASSLYPGLAAAGDTQYF
size: .; V: TRBV30; D: TRBD2; J: TRBJ2-2; DNA: TGTGCCTGGAGTGTACTAGCGGGAGCCGCACTCGGGGAGCTGTTTTTT; CDR3: CAWSVLAGAALGELFF
size: .; V: TRBV4-1; D: .; J: TRBJ2-1; DNA: TGCGCCAGCAGCCACTTGAACAATGAGCAGTTCTTC; CDR3: CASSHLNNEQFF
size: .; V: TRBV5-1; D: TRBD2; J: TRBJ2-1; DNA: TGCGCCAGCAGCCTTCTAATAGGACTAGTGGGAACCTACAATGAGCAGTTCTTC; CDR3: CASSLLIGLVGTYNEQFF
size: .; V: TRBV18; D: TRBD2; J: TRBJ2-1; DNA: TGTGCCAGCTCACCACCGACTAGCGGGAGGGCCGCTTACAATGAGCAGTTCTTC; CDR3: CASSPPTSGRAAYNEQFF
size: few; V: TRBV18; D: .; J: TRBJ1-1; DNA: TGTGCCAGCTCACCACCGGTCGGCGTAGCTTTCTTT; CDR3: CASSPPVGVAFF
size: .; V: TRBV3-1/TRBV3-2; D: .; J: TRBJ1-6; DNA: TGTGCCAGCAGCCAAGACCTTAATTCACCCCTCCACTTT; CDR3: CASSQDLNSPLHF
size: .; V: TRBV27; D: .; J: TRBJ1-5; DNA: TGTGCCAGCAGCGGAGTCCGCGGAAGAGGGGTCAATCAGCCCCAGCATTTT; CDR3: CASSGVRGRGVNQPQHF
size: .; V: TRBV19; D: .; J: TRBJ2-1; DNA: TGTGCCAGTGCGGACAATGAGCAGTTCTTC; CDR3: CASADNEQFF
size: .; V: TRBV12-3/TRBV12-4; D: .; J: TRBJ2-7; DNA: TGTGCCAGCAGGGTGACAGCGACCTACGAGCAGTACTTC; CDR3: CASRVTATYEQYF
size: .; V: TRBV28; D: TRBD1; J: TRBJ1-4; DNA: TGTGCCAGCAGATTACTCGACAGGGGTTATGAAAAACTGTTTTTT; CDR3: CASRLLDRGYEKLFF
size: .; V: TRBV30; D: .; J: TRBJ2-1; DNA: TGTGCCTGGAGTCCGGCGACTAGTCGCCATGAGCAGTTCTTC; CDR3: CAWSPATSRHEQFF
size: .; V: TRBV10-2; D: .; J: TRBJ2-1; DNA: TGCGCCACCCGGGTCGACGTCAATGAGCAGTTCTTC; CDR3: CATRVDVNEQFF
size: .; V: TRBV7-3; D: TRBD2; J: TRBJ2-7; DNA: TGTGCCAGCAGCCCGGGGGGGAGCGCGAGCTCCTACGAGCAGTACTTC; CDR3: CASSPGGSASSYEQYF
size: .; V: TRBV5-1; D: TRBD2; J: TRBJ2-7; DNA: TGCGCCACCCGCGGAGTCTCACTAGCGTCCGAGCAGTACTTC; CDR3: CATRGVSLASEQYF
size: .; V: TRBV27; D: TRBD1; J: TRBJ1-4; DNA: TGTGCCACCCTCGACAGGGTAAAGGAAAAACTGTTTTTT; CDR3: CATLDRVKEKLFF
size: .; V: TRBV5-1; D: .; J: TRBJ1-2; DNA: TGCGCCAGCAGCTTGATCCCAGAGTCTAACTATGGCTACACCTTC; CDR3: CASSLIPESNYGYTF
size: .; V: TRBV30; D: .; J: TRBJ1-1; DNA: TGTGCCTGGAGTGTACAGGACCTAATGAACACTGAAGCTTTCTTT; CDR3: CAWSVQDLMNTEAFF
size: .; V: TRBV25-1; D: TRBD2; J: TRBJ2-7; DNA: TGTGCCAGCAGTGCTGGGACTAGCGGCTCCTACGAGCAGTACTTC; CDR3: CASSAGTSGSYEQYF
size: .; V: TRBV18; D: .; J: TRBJ2-2; DNA: TGTGCCAGCTTCAACCGGCCGTCCGGGGAGCTGTTTTTT; CDR3: CASFNRPSGELFF